This TCR beta chain was captured in a study of T cells in narcolepsy. Notes on the study in general: Same-patient CSF and blood CD4+ T cell clonotypes included HCRT-specific and TRIB2-specific autoreactive ones.

TCRdb's table, derived via immunoSEQ multiplex PCR, lists solely in-frame clones and lacks some. The sample contains about 40,000 clones, around 89% of which appear only once. On this clone: Its antigen is as yet unknown.

The CDR3 is made up of 13 amino acids. Germline V gene sequence: CDR1 MNHNY, CDR2 SVGAGI (reference sequence). Trimming removed 5 bases from V and 6 bases from J; junction bases left unmatched: 5. V and J are TRBV6-6 and TRBJ2-7; 9 bases match TRBD2. The clonotype comes from a human donor with narcolepsy. The specimen sequenced was CD45RA- memory CD4+ T cells from PBMCs. CDR3 DNA sequence: TGTGCCAGCAGTCCCGGACTAGCGACCGAGCAGTACTTC. Translated: CASSPGLATEQYF.